These 29 T cell receptor beta chains were sequenced from one sample in a study of cytomegalovirus exposure and HLA in healthy donors (dated by TCRdb to about 2017). The method behind the library was the immunoSEQ multiplex PCR assay. A mixture of 60 forward primers for TCR Vbeta segments and 13 reverse primers for TCR Jbeta segments was used in the multiplex PCR. TCRdb mirrors the immuneACCESS table, restricted to in-frame sequences. Some clones are absent from its copies; in checked studies, under half trace to an unresolved V gene, and the reason for the others is unknown. The sample records about 160,000 clones, 65% to 85% of which are singletons. The ten top clones hold roughly 6.3% of the sample. The sequencing sample was made of PBMCs. The receptor set was obtained from a male donor in good health and CMV-seropositive.

The rearrangement uses TRBV7-9 and TRBJ2-5, with 9 positions matching TRBD1. The ends lost 11 bases at V and 2 bases at J; junction bases unmatched: 3. The CDR3 sequence is 12 residues long. Per the germline V gene, CDR1 is SEHNR and CDR2 is FQNEAQ (reference sequence). CDR3 protein: CACGQGQETQYF. CDR3 in DNA: TGTGCCTGCGGACAGGGGCAAGAGACCCAGTACTTC.

This clone was seen just once. The chain uses TRBV5-1 and TRBJ2-1, with 9 bases fitting TRBD2. CDR3 length: 16 residues. Trimming took 2 bases from V and 7 from J; bases not matched to a gene: 10. Germline V lookup: CDR1 SGHRS, CDR2 YFSETQ. The CDR3: CASSFGPTSGVNEQFF. DNA of the CDR3: TGCGCCAGCAGCTTCGGTCCGACTAGCGGAGTTAATGAGCAGTTCTTC.

CDR3 residues: CAWSGQLGNTIYF. DNA of the CDR3: TGTGCCTGGAGTGGACAACTTGGAAACACCATATATTTT. J is TRBJ1-3 and V is TRBV30; D not resolved. V was trimmed by 1 base and J by 3 bases, leaving 7 bases between them. The germline gives CDR1 GTSNPN, CDR2 SVGIG (reference sequence). The CDR3 extends over 13 amino acids.

The rearrangement links TRBV6-5 to TRBJ2-3, with TRBD1 identical over 11 bases. The J segment lost 2 bases and the V segment lost 5 bases, leaving 3 bases of the junction unmatched. Germline V CDR1 and CDR2: MNHEY, SVGAGI. The CDR3 sequence is 15 residues long. The CDR3 loop reads CASSGGQGDTDTQYF. In nucleotides, the CDR3 is TGTGCCAGCAGTGGGGGACAGGGGGACACAGATACGCAGTATTTT.

This clone occurred once. The sample carries other DNA sequences with the same CDR3. The chain joins TRBV7-9 to TRBJ1-5; 7 nucleotides line up with TRBD1. This CDR3 has 14 residues. The V segment lost 5 bases and the J segment 3 bases; nucleotides outside the gene matches: 4. Germline loops: CDR1 SEHNR, CDR2 FQNEAQ (reference sequence). This chain's CDR3 is CASSLDRVNQPQHF. Here the CDR3 DNA reads TGTGCCAGCAGCCTTGACAGGGTCAATCAGCCCCAGCATTTT. The whole variable domain, remainder taken from reference TRBV7-9 and TRBJ1-5, is DTGVSQNPRHKITKRGQNVTFRCDPISEHNRLYWYRQTLGQGPEFLTYFQNEAQLEKSRLLSDRFSAERPKGSFSTLEIQRTEQGDSAMYLCASSLDRVNQPQHFGDGTRLSIL.

This clone has a handful of counts. The J gene is TRBJ2-7, the V gene TRBV5-4, with 8 positions matching TRBD1. Trimming cost V 0 bases and J 13 bases; bases outside gene matches: 9. In germline, CDR1 is SGHNT, CDR2 YYREEE (reference sequence). The CDR3 extends over 13 amino acids. In nucleotides, the CDR3 is TGTGCCAGCAGCTTGGGAGAGGACAGGGTTCCATACTTC. Translating gives CASSLGEDRVPYF.

The J gene is TRBJ1-4, the V gene TRBV6-1, with D possibly matching TRBD1 (6 bases). The CDR3 sequence is 14 residues long. V was shortened by 4 bases and J by 5 bases, with 11 bases between the two germline ends. Germline assignment: CDR1 MNHNS and CDR2 SASEGT. The DNA for the CDR3 is TGTGCCAGCAGTGTACAGGGAATAAATGAAAAACTGTTTTTT. This gives the protein CASSVQGINEKLFF.

This chain joins TRBV7-8 and TRBJ2-5; possible D gene TRBD1, 5 bases. The DNA end lines up better with TRBJ2-7; the J call may be wrong. The CDR3 has 12 amino acids. Germline CDR1 reads SGHVS; CDR2 reads FQNEAQ. CDR3 DNA: TGTGCCAGCAAGGGCAGGGTCTACGAGCAGTACTTC. Translating gives CASKGRVYEQYF.

This chain uses TRBV30 with TRBJ2-7, with TRBD1 matching 7 bases. CDR1 GTSNPN and CDR2 SVGIG come from the germline V gene (reference sequence). Trimming cost V 3 bases and J 2 bases; bases outside gene matches: 4. This CDR3 contains 13 residues. CDR3 amino acids: CAWRRDRPYEQYF. For the CDR3, the DNA is TGTGCCTGGAGGAGGGACAGACCCTACGAGCAGTACTTC.

In nucleotides, the CDR3 is TGTGCCAGCAGCCTTGCTACGACTGGGACTGAAGCTTTCTTT. Translation gives CASSLATTGTEAFF. This chain connects TRBV2 to TRBJ1-1; D remains ambiguous. Trimming cost V 6 bases and J 5 bases, with 16 bases left between them. The CDR3 loop spans 14 amino acids. Germline V gene lookup returns CDR1 SNHLY and CDR2 FYNNEI.

This rearrangement joins TRBV5-1 to TRBJ2-1; D remains ambiguous. Germline loops: CDR1 SGHRS, CDR2 YFSETQ. V was trimmed by 6 bases and J by 9 bases, leaving 13 bases between them. This CDR3 is built from 12 residues. The CDR3 DNA sequence: TGCGCCAGCACCTCATGGGCGTTTGAGCAGTTCTTC. It codes for CASTSWAFEQFF.

This clone was detected a few times. The chain joins TRBV19 to TRBJ1-6; 7 bases line up with TRBD1. The CDR3 has 14 residues. J was trimmed by 9 bases and V by 5 bases; bases with no gene match: 7. CDR1 is LNHDA, CDR2 SQIVND, per germline (reference sequence). The CDR3: CASSLGTESSPLHF. As DNA, the CDR3 is TGTGCCAGTAGTCTCGGGACAGAGTCTTCACCCCTCCACTTT.

V gene TRBV28 combines with J gene TRBJ1-6; D unclear. CDR3 length: 13 amino acids. The germline CDR1 and CDR2 sequences are MDHEN and SYDVKM. Trimming pared 7 bases from V and 0 bases from J, leaving 4 bases between. The DNA of the CDR3 is TGTGCCAGCATGGCCTCCTATAATTCACCCCTCCACTTT. As protein: CASMASYNSPLHF.

The rearrangement joins TRBV5-4 to TRBJ2-7; 13 bases are shared with TRBD2. This CDR3 spans 14 amino acids. J was trimmed by 6 bases and V by 2 bases; bases with no gene match: 2. CDR1 and CDR2 from the germline V gene are SGHNT and YYREEE (reference sequence). CDR3 residues: CASSLLAGGREQYF. CDR3 sequence (DNA): TGTGCCAGCAGCTTACTAGCGGGAGGGCGCGAGCAGTACTTC.

The chain links TRBV19 to TRBJ2-7; D is perhaps TRBD1 (5 bases). This CDR3 contains 13 residues. The V gene's germline CDR1 is LNHDA and CDR2 SQIVND (reference sequence). Trimming removed 5 bases from V and 7 bases from J, with 15 bases in between. This chain's CDR3 is CASSPRTQGEQYF. CDR3 coding DNA: TGTGCCAGTAGTCCCCGGACCCAGGGAGAGCAGTACTTC.

The chain is built from TRBV30 and TRBJ2-7; 8 nucleotides match TRBD1. This CDR3 region has 14 residues. Germline V gene data show CDR1 as GTSNPN and CDR2 as SVGIG (reference sequence). V lost 1 base to trimming and J lost 3 bases; unmatched junction nucleotides: 5. CDR3 amino acids: CAWSAGQGNYEQYF. DNA for the CDR3: TGTGCCTGGAGTGCCGGACAGGGAAACTACGAGCAGTACTTC.

The chain carries TRBV27 and TRBJ1-1; weak D call: TRBD1 (5 bases). The V end lost 2 bases, the J end lost 4 bases, and 11 bases lay between the germline ends. The germline CDR1 and CDR2 sequences are MNHEY and SMNVEV (reference sequence). CDR3 length: 14 residues. CDR3 DNA: TGTGCCAGCAGTTTAAAGGAGGGGCGCACTGAAGCTTTCTTT. Translated, it gives CASSLKEGRTEAFF.

The gene calls are TRBV27 and TRBJ1-1, with D possibly TRBD1 on 5 matching bases. Germline loops: CDR1 MNHEY, CDR2 SMNVEV (reference sequence). The length of the CDR3 is 13 residues. Trimming took off 11 bases at V and 4 bases at J, with 17 bases between the two ends. In nucleotides, the CDR3 is TGTGCCTGCAAGCCAGGGCGAACCACTGAAGCTTTCTTT. Its protein is CACKPGRTTEAFF.

CDR3 DNA sequence: TGTGCCAGCAGGTCCCACAGGGGGCTAAGCAATCAGCCCCAGCATTTT. Its translation is CASRSHRGLSNQPQHF. This chain joins TRBV28 and TRBJ1-5; 9 nucleotides line up with TRBD1. With V trimmed by 6 bases and J by 1 base, 7 bases remained unmatched. This CDR3 has 16 residues. CDR1 MDHEN and CDR2 SYDVKM come from the germline V gene.

The chain joins TRBV6-5 to TRBJ1-1; D possibly corresponds to TRBD1 (5 bases). The CDR3 contains 15 residues. The V end lost 2 bases, the J end lost 5 bases, and 15 bases lay between the germline ends. The germline CDR1 and CDR2 sequences are MNHEY and SVGAGI. CDR3 nucleotide sequence: TGTGCCAGCAGTTACGAGGCAGGGTGGGTGACTGAAGCTTTCTTT. Amino acid sequence: CASSYEAGWVTEAFF.

This chain joins TRBV7-6 and TRBJ1-5; TRBD1 matches at 7 bases. From germline, CDR1 is SGHVS and CDR2 FNYEAQ. V shed 5 bases, J shed 6 bases, and the junction held 7 bases outside the gene matches. This CDR3 spans 14 amino acids. CDR3 in DNA: TGTGCCAGCAGCCTCAATACAGGGGCTCAGCCCCAGCATTTT. It translates to CASSLNTGAQPQHF.

Only a few counts were recorded for this clone. The chain carries TRBV28 and TRBJ1-5; D is uncertain. CDR1 MDHEN and CDR2 SYDVKM come from the germline V gene. The CDR3 spans 15 residues. Between the trimmed V and J ends, which lost 6 bases and 7 bases, there was a span of 19 bases. The CDR3 sequence is CASSPAWQSGQPQHF. In DNA form, the CDR3 reads TGTGCCAGCAGCCCTGCGTGGCAATCGGGACAGCCCCAGCATTTT.

The chain couples TRBV7-2 to TRBJ2-3; D is undetermined. This CDR3 spans 10 amino acids. Germline assignment: CDR1 SGHTA and CDR2 FQGNSA. V was trimmed by 0 bases and J by 14 bases, leaving 6 bases between them. The chain's CDR3 is CASSLARLYF. The CDR3 region has the DNA TGTGCCAGCAGCTTAGCGCGCCTGTATTTT.

This chain uses TRBV5-6 with TRBJ2-2; TRBD2 matches 13 bases. Losses at the gene ends were 3 bases for V and 4 bases for J; bases not matched to a gene: 6. The CDR3 covers 17 residues. The germline CDR1 and CDR2 sequences are SGHDT and YYEEEE. The CDR3 region is CASSSLAGGPGTGELFF. Written as DNA, the CDR3 is TGTGCCAGCAGCTCACTAGCGGGAGGGCCGGGCACCGGGGAGCTGTTTTTT.

V gene TRBV5-1 combines with J gene TRBJ2-1; no clear D. CDR3 size: 15 residues. Germline V gene lookup returns CDR1 SGHRS and CDR2 YFSETQ. Trimming stripped 0 bases from V and 0 bases from J, with 7 bases between. The CDR3 region has the DNA TGCGCCAGCAGCTTGGATTACAGCTCCTACAATGAGCAGTTCTTC. Amino acid sequence: CASSLDYSSYNEQFF.

This sequence joins TRBV4-3 and TRBJ1-2; D is possibly TRBD1 (5 bases). The CDR3 length is 13 residues. The germline gives CDR1 LGHNA, CDR2 YSLEER. Trimming removed 0 bases from V and 8 bases from J, with 10 bases in between. CDR3 nucleotides: TGCGCCAGCAGCCAAGATCCGGGGGAGGGCTACACCTTC. Translated, it gives CASSQDPGEGYTF.

The V call is TRBV29-1, the J call TRBJ1-1, with TRBD1 matching 10 bases. V gave up 6 bases and J gave up 4 bases; unmatched junction bases: 5. Per the germline V gene, CDR1 is SQVTM and CDR2 is ANQGSEA. The CDR3 is made up of 13 amino acids. The CDR3 DNA reads TGCAGCGTGCGACAGGGGGCGGGCACTGAAGCTTTCTTT. Translation gives CSVRQGAGTEAFF. Based on the CDR3 plus reference TRBV29-1 and TRBJ1-1, the full variable domain is SAVISQKPSRDICQRGTSLTIQCQVDSQVTMMFWYRQQPGQSLTLIATANQGSEATYESGFVIDKFPISRPNLTFSTLTVSNMSPEDSSIYLCSVRQGAGTEAFFGQGTRLTVV.

The rearrangement links TRBV7-6 to TRBJ1-5, with D possibly being TRBD1 (6 bases). Trimming removed 5 bases at V and 3 bases at J, with 14 bases between. In germline, CDR1 is SGHVS, CDR2 FNYEAQ. This CDR3 contains 15 residues. The CDR3 DNA reads as TGTGCCAGCAGCAACTCGGGGGGCTTCAATCAGCCCCAGCATTTT. Translation gives CASSNSGGFNQPQHF.

The V and J genes are TRBV5-8 and TRBJ2-2; 7 bases align to TRBD1. J gave up 0 bases and V 4 bases, and 3 bases lay outside the gene matches. The CDR3 runs 15 residues. The germline V gene encodes CDR1 SGHTS and CDR2 YDEGEE. The CDR3 DNA sequence: TGTGCCAGCAGCACGGGGACAGCGAACACCGGGGAGCTGTTTTTT. Its translation is CASSTGTANTGELFF.